What follows are 19 T cell receptor beta chains derived from one specimen sequenced in a study of CD8+ T cells in alopecia areata. Treatment described: oral pan-JAK inhibitor, 5-10 mg twice daily. RNA, once extracted, was reverse transcribed into cDNA for use as the sequencing template. Data came from immunoSEQ multiplex PCR; TCRdb stores just in-frame clones and leaves some out. This table has 150,000 to 250,000 clones, more than 45% appearing once. Source: CD4+ T cells sorted from blood, taken at week 24, from a patient treated with tofacitinib. Receptors were obtained from a human donor with alopecia areata.

The V call is TRBV7-2, the J call TRBJ1-1; D perhaps matches TRBD1 (6 bases). Trimming cost V 1 base and J 2 bases, with 11 bases left between them. The CDR3 is 15 amino acids. Germline V gene data show CDR1 as SGHTA and CDR2 as FQGNSA. CDR3 coding DNA: TGTGCCAGCAGCTTAGGCTCAGGGGCAAACACTGAAGCTTTCTTT. Its protein product is CASSLGSGANTEAFF.

The chain employs TRBV27 and TRBJ2-3; 7 nucleotides align to TRBD1. V was clipped by 6 bases and J by 5 bases; unmatched bases: 8. CDR3 length equals 14 residues. Germline V gives CDR1 MNHEY, CDR2 SMNVEV (reference sequence). The CDR3 loop reads CASRRQGLGDTQYF. Written as DNA, the CDR3 is TGTGCCAGCAGACGACAGGGTTTGGGAGATACGCAGTATTTT.

This clone has only one observation. This chain links TRBV5-6 with TRBJ1-2; weak D call: TRBD1 (5 bases). The V end lost 1 base, the J end lost 4 bases, and 8 bases lay between the germline ends. The CDR3 loop spans 13 amino acids. The germline V gene has CDR1 SGHDT and CDR2 YYEEEE. The CDR3 DNA reads TGTGCCAGCAGCTTGAAAGGGGTCTATGGCTACACCTTC. This encodes CASSLKGVYGYTF.

This clone showed up just a few times. This CDR3 is also generated by other DNA sequences in the sample. V gene TRBV27 combines with J gene TRBJ1-2; D ambiguous. This CDR3 is 13 amino acids long. Germline V gives CDR1 MNHEY, CDR2 SMNVEV (reference sequence). Trimming removed 0 bases from V and 4 bases from J, with 6 bases in between. The CDR3: CASSLSGGYGYTF. The CDR3 coding sequence is TGTGCCAGCAGTTTATCTGGCGGCTATGGCTACACCTTC.

The chain uses TRBV4-3 and TRBJ1-2; TRBD1 aligns across 9 bases. Germline CDR1 is LGHNA and CDR2 is YSLEER. CDR3 size: 13 residues. Trimming took 4 bases from V and 6 from J; bases not matched to a gene: 3. This chain's CDR3 is CASSLRTGDGYTF. CDR3 sequence (DNA): TGCGCCAGCAGCCTCCGGACAGGGGATGGCTACACCTTC.

The chain uses TRBV5-1 and TRBJ2-5; the D gene is possibly TRBD2 (6 bases). The CDR3 extends over 13 amino acids. The V gene's germline CDR1 is SGHRS and CDR2 YFSETQ. Trimming stripped 4 bases from V and 4 bases from J, with 11 bases between. In nucleotides, the CDR3 is TGCGCCAGCAGCACGGGAGACACAGAGACCCAGTACTTC. This gives the protein CASSTGDTETQYF.

This chain uses TRBV19 with TRBJ1-1, with 7 nucleotides matching TRBD1. V dropped 6 bases and J dropped 4; count of bases not matched to a gene: 11. The CDR3 spans 15 residues. From germline, CDR1 is LNHDA and CDR2 SQIVND (reference sequence). The CDR3 DNA sequence: TGTGCCAGTAGCCCCTCCGACAGGGTCCCCACTGAAGCTTTCTTT. Protein: CASSPSDRVPTEAFF.

In nucleotides, the CDR3 is TGCGCCAGCAGCTTGGGGGCCGGGAGATACAATGAGCAGTTCTTC. Encoded protein: CASSLGAGRYNEQFF. The chain couples TRBV5-1 to TRBJ2-1, with a weak D call TRBD2 (6 bases). CDR3 length: 15 amino acids. Germline CDR1 SGHRS, CDR2 YFSETQ. V was trimmed by 0 bases and J by 4 bases, leaving 11 bases between them.

This rearrangement joins TRBV7-2 to TRBJ2-7, with TRBD1 as a possible D gene (6 bases). Deletions cut 5 bases from V and 5 bases from J, with 13 bases between. In germline, CDR1 is SGHTA, CDR2 FQGNSA. CDR3 length: 13 residues. The CDR3 sequence is CASSTSGANEQYF. CDR3 DNA: TGTGCCAGCAGCACCTCAGGGGCCAACGAGCAGTACTTC.

Turning to this clone: Other nucleotide sequences from this sample produce the same CDR3. The chain uses TRBV5-1 and TRBJ2-7; 11 nucleotides agree with TRBD1. The CDR3 length is 14 residues. V was clipped by 2 bases and J by 5 bases; unmatched bases: 3. Germline V gene sequence: CDR1 SGHRS, CDR2 YFSETQ. CDR3 amino acids: CASSLGQGAHEQYF. The CDR3 DNA reads TGCGCCAGCAGCTTAGGACAGGGGGCCCACGAGCAGTACTTC.

The CDR3 here is CASSPYQGAGGTDTQYF. CDR3 coding DNA: TGCGCCAGCAGCCCCTATCAGGGGGCAGGAGGCACAGATACGCAGTATTTT. The chain has TRBV5-1 and TRBJ2-3; 8 nucleotides align to TRBD1. Germline CDR1 and CDR2: SGHRS and YFSETQ. The CDR3 runs to 17 residues. Unmatched junction bases numbered 11, after V lost 4 bases and J lost 1 base. Drawing the rest from reference TRBV5-1 and TRBJ2-3, the complete variable domain is KAGVTQTPRYLIKTRGQQVTLSCSPISGHRSVSWYQQTPGQGLQFLFEYFSETQRNKGNFPGRFSGRQFSNSRSEMNVSTLELGDSALYLCASSPYQGAGGTDTQYFGPGTRLTVL.

J is TRBJ2-3 and V is TRBV7-2, with unresolved D. The CDR3 is made up of 13 amino acids. V was shortened by 3 bases and J by 2 bases, with 6 bases between the two germline ends. Germline values: CDR1 SGHTA, CDR2 FQGNSA. The CDR3 nucleotides read TGTGCCAGCAGCTTGGCCCTCACAGATACGCAGTATTTT. Translated, it gives CASSLALTDTQYF. Using reference TRBV7-2 and TRBJ2-3 for the parts outside the CDR3, the full variable domain is GAGVSQSPSNKVTEKGKDVELRCDPISGHTALYWYRQSLGQGLEFLIYFQGNSAPDKSGLPSDRFSAERTGGSVSTLTIQRTQQEDSAVYLCASSLALTDTQYFGPGTRLTVL.

This clone was detected only a few times. A read error is likely, as this CDR3 ends without the conserved phenylalanine or tryptophan. The DNA is left out, because the CDR3 cannot be placed on it with certainty; the CDR3 is given as TCRdb lists it. The chain recombines TRBV27 with TRBJ1-1. The CDR3 sequence runs 9 residues, both termini included. Germline V CDR1 and CDR2: MNHEY, SMNVEV (reference sequence). CDR3 in amino acids: CASSVLDPV.

This sequence joins TRBV19 and TRBJ2-2; a possible D gene is TRBD1 (6 bases). There are 16 residues in the CDR3. Trimming left V 5 bases short and J 3 bases short, with 16 bases between. The germline V gene encodes CDR1 LNHDA and CDR2 SQIVND (reference sequence). In DNA, the CDR3 is TGTGCCAGTAGTTCACCCCCGGGACAAGACACCGGGGAGCTGTTTTTT. This codes for CASSSPPGQDTGELFF.

This clone was seen repeatedly, ten times or more. The chain has TRBV10-3 and TRBJ2-1; D is perhaps TRBD1 (5 bases). The CDR3 extends over 13 amino acids. The V gene's germline CDR1 is ENHRY and CDR2 SYGVKD. Trimming removed 3 bases from V and 10 bases from J, with 13 bases in between. CDR3 amino acids: CAISDQQGWEQFF. The CDR3 DNA reads TGTGCCATCAGTGATCAGCAGGGCTGGGAGCAGTTCTTC.

The chain couples TRBV6-5 to TRBJ1-3; the D gene is possibly TRBD1 (5 bases). CDR1 is MNHEY, CDR2 SVGAGI, per germline. V lost 6 bases to trimming and J lost 7 bases, with 19 bases between them. This CDR3 has 15 residues. CDR3 sequence (DNA): TGTGCCAGCAGCCCCTCCTGGGGACTGAGGAACACCATATATTTT. Encoded protein: CASSPSWGLRNTIYF.

The rearrangement uses TRBV2 and TRBJ2-5; D perhaps matches TRBD1 (5 bases). The CDR3 totals 14 residues. V lost 7 bases and J lost 3, with 15 bases in between. Germline V gene lookup returns CDR1 SNHLY and CDR2 FYNNEI. This chain's CDR3 is CASKTSRVKETQYF. In DNA form, the CDR3 reads TGTGCCAGCAAAACGAGCAGGGTGAAAGAGACCCAGTACTTC.

This sequence joins TRBV6-5 and TRBJ1-5; D unclear. CDR3 length: 15 amino acids. Germline loops: CDR1 MNHEY, CDR2 SVGAGI. The V gene lost 0 bases and the J gene lost 0 bases, with 6 bases spanning the gap. In DNA, the CDR3 is TGTGCCAGCAGTTACTCGAAACCTAGCAATCAGCCCCAGCATTTT. Protein: CASSYSKPSNQPQHF.

The chain couples TRBV29-1 to TRBJ2-1; TRBD2 matches 9 bases. V was pared by 4 bases and J by 10 bases, with 11 bases of the junction left unmatched. Germline CDR1 is SQVTM and CDR2 is ANQGSEA. The CDR3 extends over 14 amino acids. The CDR3 nucleotides are TGCAGCGTTGTCATAGCGGGAGAGGGGGAAGAGCAGTTCTTC. Translation: CSVVIAGEGEEQFF.